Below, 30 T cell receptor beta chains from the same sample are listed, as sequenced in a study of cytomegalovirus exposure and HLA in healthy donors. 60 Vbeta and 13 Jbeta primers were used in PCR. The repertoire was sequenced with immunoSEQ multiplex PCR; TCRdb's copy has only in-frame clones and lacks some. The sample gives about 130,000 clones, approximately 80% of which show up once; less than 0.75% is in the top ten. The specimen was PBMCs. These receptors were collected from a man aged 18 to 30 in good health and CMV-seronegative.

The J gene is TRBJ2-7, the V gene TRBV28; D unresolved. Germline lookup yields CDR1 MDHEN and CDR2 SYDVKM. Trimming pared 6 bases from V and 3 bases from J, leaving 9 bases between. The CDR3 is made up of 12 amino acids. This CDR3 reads CASRNNYYEQYF. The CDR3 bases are TGTGCCAGCAGAAACAATTACTACGAGCAGTACTTC.

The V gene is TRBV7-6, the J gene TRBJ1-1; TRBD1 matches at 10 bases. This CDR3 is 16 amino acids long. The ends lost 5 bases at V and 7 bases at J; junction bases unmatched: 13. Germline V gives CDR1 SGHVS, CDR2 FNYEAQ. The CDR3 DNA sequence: TGTGCCAGCAGCCAAGCAGGGGGGACAGGGGTATTTGAAGCTTTCTTT. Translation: CASSQAGGTGVFEAFF.

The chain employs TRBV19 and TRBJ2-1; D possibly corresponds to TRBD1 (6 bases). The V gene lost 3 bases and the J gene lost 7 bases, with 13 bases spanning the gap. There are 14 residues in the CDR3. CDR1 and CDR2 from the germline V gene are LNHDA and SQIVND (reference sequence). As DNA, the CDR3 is TGTGCCAGTAGTATGATCAACAGGGTAAATGAGCAGTTCTTC. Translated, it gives CASSMINRVNEQFF.

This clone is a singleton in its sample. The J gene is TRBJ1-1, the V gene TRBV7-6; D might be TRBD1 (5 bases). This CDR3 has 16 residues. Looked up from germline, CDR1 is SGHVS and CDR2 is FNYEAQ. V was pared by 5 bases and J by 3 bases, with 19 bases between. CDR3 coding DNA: TGTGCCAGCAGCCTTAGGTGGCAGGGAGGGGACACTGAAGCTTTCTTT. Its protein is CASSLRWQGGDTEAFF.

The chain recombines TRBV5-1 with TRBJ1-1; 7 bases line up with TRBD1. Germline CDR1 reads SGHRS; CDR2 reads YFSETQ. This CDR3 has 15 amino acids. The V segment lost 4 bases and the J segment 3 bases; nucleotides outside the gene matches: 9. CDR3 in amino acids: CASSRDRRTDTEAFF. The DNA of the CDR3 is TGCGCCAGCAGCCGGGACAGACGTACGGACACTGAAGCTTTCTTT.

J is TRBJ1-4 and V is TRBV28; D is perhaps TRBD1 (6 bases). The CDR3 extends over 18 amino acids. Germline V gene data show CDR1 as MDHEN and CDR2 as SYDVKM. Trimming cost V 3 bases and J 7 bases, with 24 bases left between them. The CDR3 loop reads CASSFLRVGTGKGEKLFF. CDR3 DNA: TGTGCCAGCAGTTTCCTTAGGGTGGGAACAGGGAAAGGTGAAAAACTGTTTTTT.

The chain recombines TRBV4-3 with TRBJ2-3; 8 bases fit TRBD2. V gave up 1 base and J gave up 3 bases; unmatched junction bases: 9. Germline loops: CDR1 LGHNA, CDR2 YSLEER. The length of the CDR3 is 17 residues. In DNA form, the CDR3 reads TGCGCCAGCAGCCAAGCATGGGCGGGGGGCGGGACAGATACGCAGTATTTT. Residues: CASSQAWAGGGTDTQYF.

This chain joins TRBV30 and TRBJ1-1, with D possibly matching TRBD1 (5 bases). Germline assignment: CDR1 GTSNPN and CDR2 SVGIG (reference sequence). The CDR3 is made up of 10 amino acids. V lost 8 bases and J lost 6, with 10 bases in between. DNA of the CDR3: TGTGCCCACACAGGCGCTGAAGCTTTCTTT. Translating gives CAHTGAEAFF. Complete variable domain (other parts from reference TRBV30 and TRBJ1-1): SQTIHQWPATLVQPVGSPLSLECTVEGTSNPNLYWYRQAAGRGLQLLFYSVGIGQISSEVPQNLSASRPQDRQFILSSKKLLLSDSGFYLCAHTGAEAFFGQGTRLTVV.

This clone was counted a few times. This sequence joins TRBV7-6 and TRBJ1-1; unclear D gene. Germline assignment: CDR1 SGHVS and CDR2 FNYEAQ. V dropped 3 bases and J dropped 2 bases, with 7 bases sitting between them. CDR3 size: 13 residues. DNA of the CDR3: TGTGCCAGCAGCTTCGAACTTAACACTGAAGCTTTCTTT. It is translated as CASSFELNTEAFF.

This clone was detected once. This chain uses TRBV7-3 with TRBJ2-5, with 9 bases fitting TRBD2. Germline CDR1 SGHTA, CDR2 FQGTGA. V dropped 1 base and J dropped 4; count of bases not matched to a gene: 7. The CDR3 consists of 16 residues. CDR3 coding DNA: TGTGCCAGCAGCTTAATCGGCGGGGGGGCCGGAGAGACCCAGTACTTC. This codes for CASSLIGGGAGETQYF.

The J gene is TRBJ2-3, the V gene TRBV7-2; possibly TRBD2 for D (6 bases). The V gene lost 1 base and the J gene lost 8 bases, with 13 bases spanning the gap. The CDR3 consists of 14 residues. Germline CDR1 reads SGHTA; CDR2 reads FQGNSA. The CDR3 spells CASSLVAPGVTQYF. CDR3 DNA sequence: TGTGCCAGCAGCTTAGTGGCCCCGGGGGTTACGCAGTATTTT.

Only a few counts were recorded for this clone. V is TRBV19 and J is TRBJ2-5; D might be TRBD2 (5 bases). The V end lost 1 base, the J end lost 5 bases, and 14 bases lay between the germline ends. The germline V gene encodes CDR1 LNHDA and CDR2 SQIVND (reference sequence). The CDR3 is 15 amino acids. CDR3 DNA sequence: TGTGCCAGTAGTATAGGGGCCGGGATGAAGGAGACCCAGTACTTC. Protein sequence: CASSIGAGMKETQYF.

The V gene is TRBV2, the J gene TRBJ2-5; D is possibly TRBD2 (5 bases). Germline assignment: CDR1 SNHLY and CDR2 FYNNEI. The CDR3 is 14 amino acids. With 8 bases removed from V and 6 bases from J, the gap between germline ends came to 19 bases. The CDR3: CASWEKDWGKTQYF. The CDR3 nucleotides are TGTGCCAGCTGGGAGAAGGACTGGGGAAAGACCCAGTACTTC.

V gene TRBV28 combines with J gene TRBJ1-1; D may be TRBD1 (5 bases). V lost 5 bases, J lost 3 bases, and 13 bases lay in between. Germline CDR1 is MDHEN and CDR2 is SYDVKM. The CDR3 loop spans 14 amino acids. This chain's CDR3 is CASSPIGDYTEAFF. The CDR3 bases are TGTGCCAGCAGTCCGATCGGGGACTACACTGAAGCTTTCTTT.

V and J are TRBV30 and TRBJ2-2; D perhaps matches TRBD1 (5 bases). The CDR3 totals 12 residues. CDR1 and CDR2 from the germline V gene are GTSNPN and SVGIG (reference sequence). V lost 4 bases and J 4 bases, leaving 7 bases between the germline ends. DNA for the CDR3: TGTGCCTGGATTGACAGCACCGGGGAGCTGTTTTTT. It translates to CAWIDSTGELFF.

In nucleotides, the CDR3 is TGTGCCAGCAGCCTCGGAGTCCAGCCCCAGCATTTT. Translation: CASSLGVQPQHF. The chain has TRBV13 and TRBJ1-5; no clear D gene. Trimming left V 5 bases short and J 7 bases short, with 9 bases between. The CDR3 length is 12 residues. Germline lookup yields CDR1 PRHDT and CDR2 FYEKMQ (reference sequence). The entire variable domain, with the rest obtained from reference TRBV13 and TRBJ1-5, is as follows: AAGVIQSPRHLIKEKRETATLKCYPIPRHDTVYWYQQGPGQDPQFLISFYEKMQSDKGSIPDRFSAQQFSDYHSELNMSSLELGDSALYFCASSLGVQPQHFGDGTRLSIL.

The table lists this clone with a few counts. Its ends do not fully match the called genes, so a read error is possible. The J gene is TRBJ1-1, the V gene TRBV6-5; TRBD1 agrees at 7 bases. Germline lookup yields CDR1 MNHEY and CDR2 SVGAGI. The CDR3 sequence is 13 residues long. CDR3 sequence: CATTPSRGTYIIF. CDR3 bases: TGTGCCACGACACCGTCCAGGGGGACCTATATCATCTTT.

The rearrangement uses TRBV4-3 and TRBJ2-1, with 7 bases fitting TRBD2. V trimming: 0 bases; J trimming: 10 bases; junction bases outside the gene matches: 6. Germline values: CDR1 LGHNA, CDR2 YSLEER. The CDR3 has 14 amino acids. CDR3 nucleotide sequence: TGCGCCAGCAGCCAAGAAAGGGCTAGCGGCGAGCAGTTCTTC. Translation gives CASSQERASGEQFF.

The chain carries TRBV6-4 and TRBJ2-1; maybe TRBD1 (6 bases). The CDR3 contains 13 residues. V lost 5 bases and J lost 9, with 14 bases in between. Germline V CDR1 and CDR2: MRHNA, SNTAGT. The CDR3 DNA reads TGTGCCAGCAGTACTATACAGGGTACTGAGCAGTTCTTC. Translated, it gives CASSTIQGTEQFF.

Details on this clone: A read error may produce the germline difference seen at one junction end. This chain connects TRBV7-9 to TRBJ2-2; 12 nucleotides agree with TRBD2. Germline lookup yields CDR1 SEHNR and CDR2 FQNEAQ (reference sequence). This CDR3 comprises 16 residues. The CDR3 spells CASSLAGGYGGGELFF. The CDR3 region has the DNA TGTGCCAGCAGCCTAGCGGGGGGGTACGGCGGCGGGGAGCTGTTTTTT.

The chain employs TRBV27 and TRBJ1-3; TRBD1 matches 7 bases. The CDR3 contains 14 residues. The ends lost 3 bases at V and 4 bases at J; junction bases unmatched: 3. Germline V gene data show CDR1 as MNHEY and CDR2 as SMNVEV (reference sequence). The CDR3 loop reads CASSFRGGGNTIYF. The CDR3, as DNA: TGTGCCAGCAGTTTTAGAGGGGGCGGAAACACCATATATTTT.

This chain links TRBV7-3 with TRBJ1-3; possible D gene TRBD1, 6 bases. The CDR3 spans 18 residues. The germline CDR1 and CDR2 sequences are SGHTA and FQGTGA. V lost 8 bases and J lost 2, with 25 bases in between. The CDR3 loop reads CASENPGHYPSPGNTIYF. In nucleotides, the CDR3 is TGTGCCAGCGAAAACCCGGGACATTACCCATCTCCTGGAAACACCATATATTTT.

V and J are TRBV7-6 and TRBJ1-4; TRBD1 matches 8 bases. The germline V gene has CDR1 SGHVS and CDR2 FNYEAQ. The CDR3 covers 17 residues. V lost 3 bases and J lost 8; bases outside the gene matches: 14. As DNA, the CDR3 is TGTGCCAGCAGCTTGTATCATCTAGGACAGGGCGGCGAAAAACTGTTTTTT. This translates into CASSLYHLGQGGEKLFF.

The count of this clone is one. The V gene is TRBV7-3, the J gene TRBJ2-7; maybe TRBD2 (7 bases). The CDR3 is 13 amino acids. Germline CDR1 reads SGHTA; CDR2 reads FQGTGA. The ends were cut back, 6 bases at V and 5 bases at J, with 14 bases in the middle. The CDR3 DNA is TGTGCCAGCAGAGGGGGGGTCGGTCACGAGCAGTACTTC. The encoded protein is CASRGGVGHEQYF.

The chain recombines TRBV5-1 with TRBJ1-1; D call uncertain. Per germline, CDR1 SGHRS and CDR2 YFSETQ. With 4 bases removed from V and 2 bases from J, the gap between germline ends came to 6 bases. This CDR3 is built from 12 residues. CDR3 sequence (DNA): TGCGCCAGCAGCGAACTTAACACTGAAGCTTTCTTT. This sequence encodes CASSELNTEAFF.

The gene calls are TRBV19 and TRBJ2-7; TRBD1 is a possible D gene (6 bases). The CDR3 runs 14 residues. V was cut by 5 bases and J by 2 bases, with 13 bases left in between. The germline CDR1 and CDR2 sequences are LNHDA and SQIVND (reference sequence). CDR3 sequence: CASSSGQLTYEQYF. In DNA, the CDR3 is TGTGCCAGTAGTTCCGGACAGTTAACCTACGAGCAGTACTTC.

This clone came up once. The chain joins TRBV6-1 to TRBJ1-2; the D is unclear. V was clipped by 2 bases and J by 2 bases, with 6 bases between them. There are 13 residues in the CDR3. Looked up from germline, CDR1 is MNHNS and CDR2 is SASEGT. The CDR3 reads CASSESRNYGYTF. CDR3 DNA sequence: TGTGCCAGCAGTGAATCCAGGAACTATGGCTACACCTTC.

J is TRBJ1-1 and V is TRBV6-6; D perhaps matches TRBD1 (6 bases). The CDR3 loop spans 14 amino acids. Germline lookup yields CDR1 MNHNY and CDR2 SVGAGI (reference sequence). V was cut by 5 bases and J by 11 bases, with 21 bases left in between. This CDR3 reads CASSGTGREGSAFF. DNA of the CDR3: TGTGCCAGCAGTGGAACAGGGAGAGAGGGGTCGGCTTTCTTT.

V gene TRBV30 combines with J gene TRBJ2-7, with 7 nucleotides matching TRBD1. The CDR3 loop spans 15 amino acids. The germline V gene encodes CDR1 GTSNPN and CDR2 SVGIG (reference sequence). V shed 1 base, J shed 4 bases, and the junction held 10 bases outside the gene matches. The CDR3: CAWSADRARGYEQYF. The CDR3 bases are TGTGCCTGGAGTGCAGACAGGGCCAGGGGTTACGAGCAGTACTTC.

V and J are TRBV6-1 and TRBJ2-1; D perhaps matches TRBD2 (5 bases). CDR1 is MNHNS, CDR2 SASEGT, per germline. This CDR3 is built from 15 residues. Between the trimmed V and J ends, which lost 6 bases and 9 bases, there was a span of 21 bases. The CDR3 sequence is CASRVGVGPGGEQFF. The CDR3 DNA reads TGTGCCAGCAGGGTTGGCGTTGGGCCCGGAGGTGAGCAGTTCTTC.